This TCR beta chain was identified in a study of T-cell reconstitution after alpha-beta-depleted transplantation in children. Whole-study results and caveats: Counts and diversity of T cells one year after transplant came mostly from newly produced T cells. Several hundred rapidly expanded clones from non-depleted graft cells reportedly supplied alpha-beta T cells about two months post-transplant. TCRbeta diversity was high at day 60 in some patients (a result of surviving recipient T cells and thymic progenitors).

At least ten counts were recorded for this clonotype. What it binds is unknown. This CDR3 is 13 amino acids long. V lost 4 bases and J lost 8, with 12 bases in between. Germline lookup yields CDR1 KGHSH and CDR2 LQKENI. Construction of the TCRbeta library involved unique molecular identifiers. TCRdb reprocessed the PCR reads with MiXCR, giving one entry per CDR3 protein. This sample has about 97,000 distinct CDR3 sequences, with around 7% found just once. The sample consisted of PBMCs, taken before TCRalphabeta/CD19-depleted stem cell transplant. The chain joins TRBV18 to TRBJ1-5, with D maybe TRBD1 (5 bases). The clonotype originates from a boy between 2 and 10 years old with acute lymphoblastic leukemia, due to receive a stem cell transplant. CDR3 in DNA: TGTGCCAGCTCACAATCAGGGAATAAGCCCCAGCATTTT. It encodes CASSQSGNKPQHF. The entire variable domain, with the rest obtained from reference TRBV18 and TRBJ1-5, is as follows: NAGVMQNPRHLVRRRGQEARLRCSPMKGHSHVYWYRQLPEEGLKFMVYLQKENIIDESGMPKERFSAEFPKEGPSILRIQQVVRGDSAAYFCASSQSGNKPQHFGDGTRLSIL.